This is a list of T cell receptor beta chains from one sample in a study of shared clonotypes between healthy human individuals. Produced via immunoSEQ multiplex PCR; TCRdb's table is partial and in-frame only. The sample has 500,000 or so clones, 95% to 97% seen once. The sample was naive CD4+ T cells sorted from blood. The source of these receptors is a woman aged 30 to 39 in good health. CDR3s include the opening cysteine and the closing phenylalanine or tryptophan. A D gene is named only where the DNA matches it firmly. Clone size appears in some rows only: once, few, many, or a class for an expanded clone.

TRBV7-3	.	TRBJ2-3	once	TGTGCCAGCAGCGTGGACTTCACAGATACGCAGTATTTT	CASSVDFTDTQYF
TRBV4-1	TRBD1	TRBJ1-5	.	TGCGCCAGCAGCCAAACAGGGGACAATCAGCCCCAGCATTTT	CASSQTGDNQPQHF
TRBV27	TRBD2	TRBJ2-7	.	TGTGCCAGCAGTTTATCTAGGGCGGGAGAGGTCGAGCAGTACTTC	CASSLSRAGEVEQYF
TRBV11-2	.	TRBJ2-5	.	TGTGCCAGCAGCTTCACTAATCAAGAGACCCAGTACTTC	CASSFTNQETQYF
TRBV29-1	.	TRBJ1-1	once	TGCAGCGCGGGTCAGGCGATGGCTTTCTTT	CSAGQAMAFF
TRBV15	.	TRBJ2-5	.	TGTGCCACCAGCAGAGTCGCATACCCGACCCAGTACTTC	CATSRVAYPTQYF
TRBV7-9	.	TRBJ1-4	.	TGTGCCAGCAGCCATTCAGGGGAGTCATATGAAAAACTGTTTTTT	CASSHSGESYEKLFF
TRBV28	.	TRBJ1-3	.	TGTGCCAGCAGTTTATTCACTGGAAACACCATATATTTT	CASSLFTGNTIYF
TRBV4-2	.	TRBJ2-7	.	TGTGCCAGCAGCCAAGAGGTGAAAGGGGAATTCTACGAGCAGTACTTC	CASSQEVKGEFYEQYF
TRBV19	TRBD2	TRBJ2-1	.	TGTGCCAGTAGTAAACGGGCCTATCTAGCGGGAGATTCCCATGAGCAGTTCTTC	CASSKRAYLAGDSHEQFF
TRBV9	TRBD2	TRBJ2-1	.	TGTGCCAGCAGCGTAGGTGGCCTGATTAGCGGGAGGGCCTCGGATGAGCAGTTCTTC	CASSVGGLISGRASDEQFF
TRBV6-1	.	TRBJ1-2	.	TGTGCCAGCAGTAACGACGGGCGGAAGTCTGGCTACACCTTC	CASSNDGRKSGYTF
TRBV19	.	TRBJ1-2	.	TGTGCCAGTAGTCGACAGGAAGACTATGGCTACACCTTC	CASSRQEDYGYTF
TRBV28	TRBD1	TRBJ1-2	.	TGTGCCAGCAGGAGCTCCGGGACAGGGTTTGATGGCTACACCTTC	CASRSSGTGFDGYTF
TRBV19	TRBD1	TRBJ1-5	.	TGTGCCAGTACGAGACAGGGGGCCCTCTATAGCAATCAGCCCCAGCATTTT	CASTRQGALYSNQPQHF
TRBV6-5	TRBD2	TRBJ2-7	once	TGTGCCAGCAACGGTGGGACTAGCGGGAGGGACGAGCAGTACTTC	CASNGGTSGRDEQYF
TRBV7-9	.	TRBJ2-5	.	TGTGCCAGCAGCTTGGACTTGGTGGAGACCCAGTACTTC	CASSLDLVETQYF
TRBV5-6	.	TRBJ1-5	.	TGTGCCAGCAGTCGGTGGTCTGGAGATCAGCCCCAGCATTTT	CASSRWSGDQPQHF
TRBV7-2	.	TRBJ2-7	.	TGTGCCAGCAGCTTAACCGGGGACGAGCAGTACTTC	CASSLTGDEQYF
TRBV21-1	.	TRBJ1-4	.	TGTGCCAGCCCACCATATTCCCCTGATGAAAAACTGTTTTTT	CASPPYSPDEKLFF
TRBV11-1	.	TRBJ2-1	.	TGTGCCAGCAGCCCCGCCCCCAAAGGGATCGGCAATGAGCAGTTCTTC	CASSPAPKGIGNEQFF
TRBV5-5	.	TRBJ2-2	.	TGTGCCAGCAGCTTGGTTCTGGGAATAAACACCGGGGAGCTGTTTTTT	CASSLVLGINTGELFF
TRBV6-5	TRBD1	TRBJ2-1	.	TGTGCCAGCAGTAAAACCGGGACAGTATACAATGAGCAGTTCTTC	CASSKTGTVYNEQFF
TRBV19	.	TRBJ2-7	.	TGTGCCAGTAGTAAAAACAGGGACCACTACGAGCAGTACTTC	CASSKNRDHYEQYF
TRBV28	.	TRBJ1-2	.	TGTGCCAGCAGTCCTGAAATCTATGGCTACACCTTC	CASSPEIYGYTF
TRBV7-6	.	TRBJ2-5	.	TGTGCCAGCAGGAACCACCCCGGGCCACAAGAGACCCAGTACTTC	CASRNHPGPQETQYF
TRBV5-1	.	TRBJ1-3	.	TGCGCCAGCAGCCAAGGGATCTCTGGAAACACCATATATTTT	CASSQGISGNTIYF